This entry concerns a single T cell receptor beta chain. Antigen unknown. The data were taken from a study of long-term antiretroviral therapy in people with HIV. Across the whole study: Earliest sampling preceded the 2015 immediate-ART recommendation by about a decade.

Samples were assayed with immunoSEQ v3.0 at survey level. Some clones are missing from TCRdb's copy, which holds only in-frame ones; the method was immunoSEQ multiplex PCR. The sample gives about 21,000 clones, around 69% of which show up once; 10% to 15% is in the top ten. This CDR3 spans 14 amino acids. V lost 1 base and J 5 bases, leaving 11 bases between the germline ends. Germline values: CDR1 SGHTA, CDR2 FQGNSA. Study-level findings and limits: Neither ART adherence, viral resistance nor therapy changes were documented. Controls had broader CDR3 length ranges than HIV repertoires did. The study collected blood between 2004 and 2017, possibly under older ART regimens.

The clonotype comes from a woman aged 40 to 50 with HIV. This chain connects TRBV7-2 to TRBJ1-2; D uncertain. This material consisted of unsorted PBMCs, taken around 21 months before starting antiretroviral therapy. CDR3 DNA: TGTGCCAGCAGCTTAGAACCTTGGGAGTATGGCTACACCTTC. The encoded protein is CASSLEPWEYGYTF.